This is a list of T cell receptor beta chains from one sample in a study of early T cells in non-severe SARS-CoV-2 infection. TCRdb reprocessed the 5' RACE reads via MiXCR and lists one record per CDR3 protein. The sample holds some 57,000 distinct CDR3 sequences, around 12% seen once. Sequences were obtained from whole blood. The receptors derive from an adult who was a healthcare worker with PCR-confirmed SARS-CoV-2 infection or an uninfected control (not recorded which). Each CDR3 is given with its conserved first and last residue. A D gene is named only where the DNA matches it firmly. Rows may omit the clone size; those that give it use once, few, many or a size class.

clone size | D gene | J gene | V gene | CDR3 DNA | CDR3 protein
- | TRBD1 | TRBJ2-3 | TRBV7-2 | TGTGCCAGCAGCCCCCGGACAGGGGGCCTTGTTTTT | CASSPRTGGLVF
many | TRBD2 | TRBJ2-5 | TRBV2 | TGTGCCAGCGCCCAGAGGGGACTAGTCGGCCAGTACTTC | CASAQRGLVGQYF
many | - | TRBJ2-1 | TRBV11-2 | TGTGCCAGCAGCAAAACTAGCTATTCCTACAATGAGCAGTTCTTC | CASSKTSYSYNEQFF
few | TRBD2 | TRBJ2-1 | TRBV7-2 | TGTGCCAGCAGCTCTATAGCGGGAGTGTCCAATGAGCAGTTCTTC | CASSSIAGVSNEQFF
- | - | TRBJ1-2 | TRBV15 | TGTGCCACCAGCAGAGACCCAGAATCGAGGGGCTACACCTTC | CATSRDPESRGYTF
- | - | TRBJ2-7 | TRBV7-9 | TGTGCCAGCAGTTCCACCCGAACGGCTGGGGACGAGCAGTACTTC | CASSSTRTAGDEQYF
few | - | TRBJ2-2 | TRBV27 | TGTGCCAGCAGTTTAACAGCAGCGAACACCGGGGAGCTGTTTTTT | CASSLTAANTGELFF
- | - | TRBJ2-5 | TRBV20-1 | TGCAGTGCTAGGACCAGAGAGGAGACCCAGTACTTC | CSARTREETQYF
few | TRBD1 | TRBJ1-4 | TRBV25-1 | TGTGCCAGCACCTCCAGGGGGCTTGCTAATGAAAAACTGTTTTTT | CASTSRGLANEKLFF
few | TRBD2 | TRBJ2-3 | TRBV29-1 | TGCAGCGTTGTTTGGCTAGCGGGAGGCCTGGGTACGCAGTATTTT | CSVVWLAGGLGTQYF
- | - | TRBJ1-1 | TRBV4-1 | TGCGCCAGCAGCCGTGGGGCCTATGAAGCTTTCTTT | CASSRGAYEAFF
- | - | TRBJ1-4 | TRBV3-1 | TGTGCCAGCAGCCAAGGTCGGCGGGCAACAACTAATGAAAAACTGTTTTTT | CASSQGRRATTNEKLFF
- | - | TRBJ1-3 | TRBV6-1 | TGTGCCAGCAGTGAAATCACAGGGACAAACACCATATATTTT | CASSEITGTNTIYF
many | - | TRBJ1-2 | TRBV30 | TGTGCCTGGAGTAAGGCAGGAGCTAACTATGGCTACACCTTC | CAWSKAGANYGYTF
few | - | TRBJ2-1 | TRBV28 | TGTGCCAGCAGTTTTACAGGTAACAATGAGCAGTTCTTC | CASSFTGNNEQFF
- | - | TRBJ2-1 | TRBV28 | TGTGCCACCACTTTCCCTATTGGGAGCGGCAACAATGAGCAGTTCTTC | CATTFPIGSGNNEQFF
few | - | TRBJ1-2 | TRBV7-9 | TGTGCCAGCAGCTTTGGGCCTGTGGGCTACACCTTC | CASSFGPVGYTF
many | - | TRBJ2-3 | TRBV7-9 | TGTGCCAGCAGCTTCTTAGAGGCAGATACGCAGTATTTT | CASSFLEADTQYF
few | - | TRBJ1-1 | TRBV7-9 | TGTGCCAGCAGGGAAACAGTGAACACTGAAGCTTTCTTT | CASRETVNTEAFF
- | TRBD1 | TRBJ2-6 | TRBV6-5 | TGTGCCAGCAGTTCCGGACAGGGCGATGGTGGGGCCAACGTCCTGACTTTC | CASSSGQGDGGANVLTF
- | - | TRBJ1-1 | TRBV7-2 | TGTGCCAGCAGCTTAGCAAGGGGGATGAACACTGAAGCTTTCTTT | CASSLARGMNTEAFF
many | - | TRBJ2-1 | TRBV7-2 | TGTGCCAGCAGCACCGGGGGTTCCAACAATGAGCAGTTCTTC | CASSTGGSNNEQFF
- | - | TRBJ2-5 | TRBV7-2 | TGTGCCAGCAGCCAGAGGGCAGGGCGAGGTGCAGAGACCCAGTACTTC | CASSQRAGRGAETQYF
- | TRBD1 | TRBJ2-7 | TRBV29-1 | TGCAGCGTTCATGTGACAGGGGGCATATACGAGCAGTACTTC | CSVHVTGGIYEQYF
many | - | TRBJ2-3 | TRBV29-1 | TGCAGCGTTGCCGGGACACCATCTAGCACAGATACGCAGTATTTT | CSVAGTPSSTDTQYF
- | - | TRBJ2-7 | TRBV2 | TGTGCCAGCAGTGAACACTACGAGCAGTACTTC | CASSEHYEQYF
- | - | TRBJ2-2 | TRBV18 | TGTGCCAGCTCACCAGTCACCGGGGAGCTGTTTTTT | CASSPVTGELFF
- | - | TRBJ1-2 | TRBV7-8 | TGTGCCAGCAGCTTACAGGGAGTTGGAAGTGACTATGGCTACACCTTC | CASSLQGVGSDYGYTF
many | TRBD2 | TRBJ2-7 | TRBV29-1 | TGCAGCGTTGTAGCGGGAGAGTACGAGCAGTACTTC | CSVVAGEYEQYF
once | - | TRBJ2-6 | TRBV5-5 | TGTGCCAGCAAAGGATTTGGGGCCAACGTCCTGACTTTC | CASKGFGANVLTF
many | - | TRBJ2-7 | TRBV9 | TGTGCCAGCAGCAGCTCTCTCGGGACCCTCTACGAGCAGTACTTC | CASSSSLGTLYEQYF
- | - | TRBJ2-1 | TRBV18 | TGTGCCAGCTCAGATCGGTTAGTCTCCTACAATGAGCAGTTCTTC | CASSDRLVSYNEQFF
few | - | TRBJ2-1 | TRBV29-1 | TGCAGCGTTGAAGCGTTGGTGGAGCAGTTCTTC | CSVEALVEQFF
many | - | TRBJ2-5 | TRBV11-2 | TGTGCCAGCAGCCCTCAGGCGTGGGGAAACCAAGAGACCCAGTACTTC | CASSPQAWGNQETQYF
- | - | TRBJ2-7 | TRBV9 | TGTGCCAGCAGCCCGCGGGCAACCCAGGGGAACTACGAGCAGTACTTC | CASSPRATQGNYEQYF
- | TRBD1 | TRBJ2-3 | TRBV20-1 | TGCAGTGCTCAAAGAGGCGGACAGGGGGACTCAGATACGCAGTATTTT | CSAQRGGQGDSDTQYF
- | TRBD2 | TRBJ2-1 | TRBV5-6 | TGTGCCAGCAGCCCACTAGCGGGGGGATTGGGTGAGCAGTTCTTC | CASSPLAGGLGEQFF
few | - | TRBJ2-1 | TRBV4-1 | TGCGCCAGCAGCCAAGATCTAAGGCAGGGGAAGTTCTTC | CASSQDLRQGKFF
few | - | TRBJ2-3 | TRBV29-1 | TGCAGCGTTGAGCACAGCACAGATACGCAGTATTTT | CSVEHSTDTQYF
- | - | TRBJ1-6 | TRBV20-1 | TGCAGTGCCAGTCCCGAGTCACCCCTCCACTTT | CSASPESPLHF